This T cell receptor (beta chain) was obtained from a study of shared clonotypes between healthy human individuals. In the case of this clone: Antigen unknown.

Regarding the study as a whole: Estimated richness was generally greater in naive than memory subsets. The diversity represented, both genetic and in exposure history, was limited by few donors.

Sorted-subset replicate PCRs used 200 ng DNA, some 33,000 T cell genomes. Profiled with immunoSEQ multiplex PCR; TCRdb holds only in-frame clones, not every one. The data show about 2.3 million clones, roughly 92% seen once. The CDR3 consists of 12 residues. Germline loops: CDR1 MDHEN, CDR2 SYDVKM. Between the trimmed V and J ends, which lost 7 bases and 8 bases, there was a span of 14 bases. Material for sequencing was naive CD4+ T cells from PBMCs. Specified subset: CD45RA+ positively selected. V and J are TRBV28 and TRBJ1-2; the D is unclear. The sequence derives from a man between 18 and 29 years old in good health. Some clones in this sample may be carry-over from other donors' samples. DNA for the CDR3: TGTGCCAGCATCGGGTATTCGGTCGGCTACACCTTC. Its translation is CASIGYSVGYTF.